A single sample is the source of the 7 T cell receptor beta chains below, sequenced in a study of T cell responses to AZD1222 COVID-19 vaccine. Repertoires were generated with immunoSEQ multiplex PCR, while TCRdb's copy carries only in-frame clones and drops some. Of about 120,000 clones listed, 88% are singletons. This specimen consisted of peripheral blood, obtained on day 0 of AZD1222 vaccination. These receptors were collected from an adult in good health.

V and J are TRBV7-2 and TRBJ1-5; D is possibly TRBD1 (6 bases). The germline gives CDR1 SGHTA, CDR2 FQGNSA. The CDR3 contains 13 residues. Trimming left V 4 bases short and J 7 bases short, with 11 bases between. The CDR3 loop reads CASSSQGDQPQHF. The CDR3 bases are TGTGCCAGCAGCTCACAGGGCGACCAGCCCCAGCATTTT.

The chain carries TRBV6-5 and TRBJ1-5; TRBD1 matches 7 bases. The V gene's germline CDR1 is MNHEY and CDR2 SVGAGI. This CDR3 is built from 14 residues. V trimming: 7 bases; J trimming: 6 bases; junction bases outside the gene matches: 9. Here the CDR3 DNA reads TGTGCCAGCACCGAACAGGGGAGGAGTCAGCCCCAGCATTTT. Amino acids: CASTEQGRSQPQHF.

The J gene is TRBJ1-6, the V gene TRBV7-9; no firm D call. The CDR3 runs 14 residues. CDR1 and CDR2 from the germline V gene are SEHNR and FQNEAQ (reference sequence). The ends were cut back, 2 bases at V and 7 bases at J, with 9 bases in the middle. The CDR3 loop is CASSLQDVNSPLHF. Here the CDR3 DNA reads TGTGCCAGCAGCTTACAGGACGTCAATTCACCCCTCCACTTT.

This clone was seen just once. The chain combines TRBV19 with TRBJ2-3; D call uncertain. Germline V gives CDR1 LNHDA, CDR2 SQIVND (reference sequence). Trimming removed 3 bases from V and 0 bases from J, with 10 bases in between. CDR3 length: 15 amino acids. CDR3 loop: CASSIASVSTDTQYF. CDR3 nucleotides: TGTGCCAGTAGTATCGCCAGTGTTAGCACAGATACGCAGTATTTT. The whole variable domain, filled in from reference TRBV19 and TRBJ2-3, reads DGGITQSPKYLFRKEGQNVTLSCEQNLNHDAMYWYRQDPGQGLRLIYYSQIVNDFQKGDIAEGYSVSREKKESFPLTVTSAQKNPTAFYLCASSIASVSTDTQYFGPGTRLTVL.

V is TRBV6-2 or TRBV6-3 and J is TRBJ2-5; weak D call: TRBD2 (6 bases). The CDR3 is 11 residues long. Germline CDR1 reads MNHEY; CDR2 reads SVGEGT. Trimming took off 5 bases at V and 7 bases at J, with 8 bases between the two ends. The CDR3 bases are TGTGCCAGCAGTATCGGGGGGACCCAGTACTTC. Protein product: CASSIGGTQYF.

The chain couples TRBV6-5 to TRBJ2-7, with 9 bases lining up with TRBD1. Per germline, CDR1 MNHEY and CDR2 SVGAGI. With V trimmed by 6 bases and J by 7 bases, 4 bases remained unmatched. The CDR3 covers 12 residues. CDR3 sequence reads: CASSNRGREQYF. Here the CDR3 DNA reads TGTGCCAGCAGCAACAGGGGGCGTGAGCAGTACTTC.

The V gene is TRBV7-3, the J gene TRBJ1-2, with TRBD1 identical over 11 bases. From germline, CDR1 is SGHTA and CDR2 FQGTGA. Losses at the gene ends were 0 bases for V and 7 bases for J; bases not matched to a gene: 4. This CDR3 comprises 15 residues. The CDR3 loop is CASSLTGTGGSGYTF. The CDR3 region has the DNA TGTGCCAGCAGCTTAACCGGGACAGGGGGGTCTGGCTACACCTTC.